This T cell receptor beta chain originates from a study of OX40 agonist ivuxolimab in advanced cancers. Study details: Three patients got partial responses; one had hepatocellular carcinoma and two had cutaneous melanoma.

General study findings and limits: At 0.1 to 3.0 mg/kg, clonal expansion of CD4+ and CD8+ blood T cells had occurred by week 6. Researchers report that CD8+ T cells had, on average, more expanded clones than CD4+.

Clones were sequenced by immunoSEQ multiplex PCR, and TCRdb holds only the in-frame ones, with some missing. The table shows tens of thousands of clones, with about nine tenths occurring only once. The CDR3 has 17 residues. The V gene end was trimmed by 5 bases and the J gene end by 4 bases; junction bases not matched to a gene: 14. Per germline, CDR1 SEHNR and CDR2 FQNEAQ (reference sequence). Peripheral blood came from all dose cohorts at three timepoints. A remark on this clone: The antigen remains unidentified.

This sequence joins TRBV7-9 and TRBJ2-7, with 10 bases matching TRBD1. The sequence was collected from an adult with an advanced solid tumor such as melanoma, head and neck, liver or kidney cancer. The specimen comprised CD4+ or CD8+ T cells sorted from blood, sampled in a trial of the OX40 agonist ivuxolimab. The CDR3 here is CASSAALGQGFVYEQYF. The CDR3 region has the DNA TGTGCCAGCAGCGCCGCTTTGGGACAGGGGTTTGTGTACGAGCAGTACTTC.